These 30 T cell receptor beta chains were sequenced from one sample in a study of cytomegalovirus exposure and HLA in healthy donors. It was with 60 Vbeta and 13 Jbeta primers that the PCR ran. Sequencing used immunoSEQ multiplex PCR; TCRdb keeps in-frame clones, though not all of them. The sample contains about 170,000 clones, around 77% of which appear only once. The sequenced sample consisted of PBMCs. All receptors derive from a woman aged 25-40 years in good health and CMV-seropositive.

The chain recombines TRBV5-1 with TRBJ2-3; no clear D. This CDR3 region has 15 residues. V gave up 2 bases and J gave up 7 bases, with 17 bases separating them. Germline CDR1 reads SGHRS; CDR2 reads YFSETQ. The CDR3 here is CASSFLGEAVNTQYF. CDR3 DNA: TGCGCCAGCAGCTTTCTAGGAGAGGCAGTAAATACGCAGTATTTT.

This clone was seen more than once but under ten times. The rearrangement uses TRBV28 and TRBJ1-2; D possibly corresponds to TRBD1 (6 bases). The germline CDR1 and CDR2 sequences are MDHEN and SYDVKM. This CDR3 comprises 12 residues. The V gene lost 2 bases and the J gene lost 7 bases, with 8 bases spanning the gap. The CDR3 nucleotides read TGTGCCAGCAGTTTAATAGGGGGTGGCTACACCTTC. Residues: CASSLIGGGYTF.

The chain has TRBV29-1 and TRBJ2-5; TRBD1 might be the D (5 bases). This CDR3 contains 13 residues. Trimming stripped 2 bases from V and 5 bases from J, with 12 bases between. Germline V CDR1 and CDR2: SQVTM, ANQGSEA. DNA for the CDR3: TGCAGCGTTGAACAGGGCCCCGGGGAGACCCAGTACTTC. It encodes CSVEQGPGETQYF.

Remarks on this clone: This CDR3 is also generated by other DNA sequences in the sample. This rearrangement joins TRBV6-5 to TRBJ1-5; 9 bases map to TRBD1. The CDR3 has 14 residues. The germline V gene has CDR1 MNHEY and CDR2 SVGAGI. Trimming cost V 6 bases and J 2 bases; bases outside gene matches: 2. Written as DNA, the CDR3 is TGTGCCAGCAGCCGGACAGGGGGCAATCAGCCCCAGCATTTT. Its translation is CASSRTGGNQPQHF.

The chain carries TRBV7-2 and TRBJ2-7; TRBD1 might be the D (6 bases). Trimming pared 5 bases from V and 0 bases from J, leaving 17 bases between. Germline CDR1 is SGHTA and CDR2 is FQGNSA. CDR3 length: 16 residues. In DNA, the CDR3 is TGTGCCAGCAGCCTCGAGGGGACAAAGTACTCCTACGAGCAGTACTTC. The encoded protein is CASSLEGTKYSYEQYF.

J is TRBJ2-1 and V is TRBV14; tentatively, D is TRBD2 (5 bases). The CDR3 loop spans 17 amino acids. Germline V gene lookup returns CDR1 SGHDN and CDR2 FVKESK. V was pared by 3 bases and J by 2 bases, with 17 bases between. The CDR3 DNA is TGTGCCAGCAGCCACACCCCGGGAAAGGGAACCTACAATGAGCAGTTCTTC. Its protein is CASSHTPGKGTYNEQFF. Using reference TRBV14 and TRBJ2-1 for the parts outside the CDR3, the full variable domain is EAGVTQFPSHSVIEKGQTVTLRCDPISGHDNLYWYRRVMGKEIKFLLHFVKESKQDESGMPNNRFLAERTGGTYSTLKVQPAELEDSGVYFCASSHTPGKGTYNEQFFGPGTRLTVL.

This chain connects TRBV2 to TRBJ2-7, with 10 bases matching TRBD1. The junction had 6 bases not matched to a gene; V was cut back by 7 bases and J by 6 bases. Germline lookup yields CDR1 SNHLY and CDR2 FYNNEI. The CDR3 length is 13 residues. The CDR3 DNA follows: TGTGCCAGCACTGGACAGGGGGTTGGCGAGCAGTACTTC. Protein product: CASTGQGVGEQYF. Filled out from reference TRBV2 and TRBJ2-7, the complete variable domain reads EPEVTQTPSHQVTQMGQEVILRCVPISNHLYFYWYRQILGQKVEFLVSFYNNEISEKSEIFDDQFSVERPDGSNFTLKIRSTKLEDSAMYFCASTGQGVGEQYFGPGTRLTVT.

DNA of the CDR3: TGTGCCATCACTTGGGACAGGGAAGGAGCTGGCTACACCTTC. Translated, it gives CAITWDREGAGYTF. V and J are TRBV10-3 and TRBJ1-2; 9 bases align to TRBD1. This CDR3 contains 14 residues. Per the germline V gene, CDR1 is ENHRY and CDR2 is SYGVKD. The V and J ends lost 7 bases and 7 bases, in that order; junction bases with no gene match: 10.

This clone has a single count. This chain uses TRBV10-1 with TRBJ1-6; D is unclear. V was pared by 7 bases and J by 18 bases, with 10 bases between. The CDR3 totals 9 residues. Germline V gene data show CDR1 as WNHNN and CDR2 as SYGVQD (reference sequence). The CDR3 bases are TGCGCCAGCAATTGTTGGGCCCACTTT. Its translation is CASNCWAHF.

The V and J genes are TRBV7-2 and TRBJ1-1; possible D gene TRBD1, 6 bases. The V end lost 1 base, the J end lost 4 bases, and 10 bases lay between the germline ends. In germline, CDR1 is SGHTA, CDR2 FQGNSA. This CDR3 comprises 14 residues. The CDR3 protein is CASSLVTGSTEAFF. The DNA for the CDR3 is TGTGCCAGCAGCTTAGTCACAGGGAGCACTGAAGCTTTCTTT.

V usage is TRBV5-5 and J usage is TRBJ1-1; D unclear. This CDR3 is 14 amino acids long. The germline V gene has CDR1 SGHKS and CDR2 YYEKEE (reference sequence). The V gene lost 3 bases and the J gene lost 0 bases, with 9 bases spanning the gap. The CDR3 is CASSSNSLNTEAFF. In DNA form, the CDR3 reads TGTGCCAGCAGCTCTAATAGTCTGAACACTGAAGCTTTCTTT. The full variable domain, rest sourced from reference TRBV5-5 and TRBJ1-1, is DAGVTQSPTHLIKTRGQQVTLRCSPISGHKSVSWYQQVLGQGPQFIFQYYEKEERGRGNFPDRFSARQFPNYSSELNVNALLLGDSALYLCASSSNSLNTEAFFGQGTRLTVV.

The chain uses TRBV5-1 and TRBJ1-4; 7 bases line up with TRBD1. The CDR3 runs 14 residues. Germline V gene lookup returns CDR1 SGHRS and CDR2 YFSETQ. V was pared by 4 bases and J by 6 bases, with 6 bases of the junction left unmatched. The CDR3 loop reads CASSPRQGHEKLFF. DNA of the CDR3: TGCGCCAGCAGCCCCAGACAGGGTCATGAAAAACTGTTTTTT.

This clone was counted a few times. The chain joins TRBV6-6 to TRBJ1-4; a possible D gene is TRBD1 (5 bases). V was clipped by 6 bases and J by 5 bases, with 13 bases between them. The germline CDR1 and CDR2 sequences are MNHNY and SVGAGI (reference sequence). This CDR3 contains 14 residues. The CDR3 loop reads CASSQGHYNEKLFF. The CDR3 region has the DNA TGTGCCAGCAGCCAGGGCCACTACAATGAAAAACTGTTTTTT.

This clone has a handful of counts. V is TRBV5-1 and J is TRBJ2-1; TRBD2 matches 8 bases. Trimming removed 5 bases from V and 7 bases from J; junction bases left unmatched: 20. This CDR3 comprises 18 residues. Germline CDR1 is SGHRS and CDR2 is YFSETQ. The CDR3 nucleotides are TGCGCCAGCAGTTCGGGACGGATCGGACTAGCTTCTGGGAATGAGCAGTTCTTC. The encoded protein is CASSSGRIGLASGNEQFF.

The V gene is TRBV5-4, the J gene TRBJ2-7; 7 bases agree with TRBD1. After removal of 5 bases from V and 7 bases from J, the junction contained 18 bases not matched to a gene. This CDR3 spans 16 amino acids. Per the germline V gene, CDR1 is SGHNT and CDR2 is YYREEE (reference sequence). The CDR3 sequence: CASSSHRSTQGREQYF. CDR3 nucleotides: TGTGCCAGCAGTAGTCACCGATCCACACAGGGGCGGGAGCAGTACTTC.

The chain carries TRBV10-1 and TRBJ2-2; 7 nucleotides match TRBD2. The V gene's germline CDR1 is WNHNN and CDR2 SYGVQD (reference sequence). Trimming took 3 bases from V and 5 from J; bases not matched to a gene: 6. CDR3 length: 15 amino acids. This CDR3 is CASSESSGATGELFF. The CDR3, as DNA: TGCGCCAGCAGTGAATCGAGCGGGGCTACCGGGGAGCTGTTTTTT.

The V call is TRBV4-3, the J call TRBJ2-2; 8 nucleotides agree with TRBD2. Germline values: CDR1 LGHNA, CDR2 YSLEER. This CDR3 region has 17 residues. V was pared by 2 bases and J by 3 bases, with 8 bases of the junction left unmatched. Here the CDR3 reads CASSQITSGDYTGELFF. DNA for the CDR3: TGCGCCAGCAGCCAAATTACTAGCGGTGATTACACCGGGGAGCTGTTTTTT.

This chain links TRBV6-1 with TRBJ1-2; D ambiguous. The CDR3 extends over 14 amino acids. CDR1 and CDR2 from the germline V gene are MNHNS and SASEGT. The V end was cut by 2 bases, the J end by 1 base, with 8 bases between. CDR3 sequence: CASSEWQVNYGYTF. CDR3 nucleotide sequence: TGTGCCAGCAGTGAATGGCAGGTTAACTATGGCTACACCTTC.

The rearrangement uses TRBV2 and TRBJ2-1; 11 nucleotides line up with TRBD2. V lost 4 bases, J lost 2 bases, and 7 bases stayed unmatched. This CDR3 has 17 residues. Germline CDR1 is SNHLY and CDR2 is FYNNEI. The CDR3 coding sequence is TGTGCCAGCAGTGCGACTAGCGGGAAGTCAACCTACAATGAGCAGTTCTTC. Amino acid sequence: CASSATSGKSTYNEQFF. The variable domain in full, with the rest retrieved from reference TRBV2 and TRBJ2-1, is EPEVTQTPSHQVTQMGQEVILRCVPISNHLYFYWYRQILGQKVEFLVSFYNNEISEKSEIFDDQFSVERPDGSNFTLKIRSTKLEDSAMYFCASSATSGKSTYNEQFFGPGTRLTVL.

This clone showed up just a few times. J is TRBJ1-3 and V is TRBV7-9, with D maybe TRBD1 (6 bases). V shed 0 bases and J shed 2 bases, with 8 bases lying between them. There are 15 residues in the CDR3. In germline, CDR1 is SEHNR, CDR2 FQNEAQ (reference sequence). The CDR3 loop reads CASSLARDTGNTIYF. The CDR3 DNA sequence: TGTGCCAGCAGCTTAGCCAGGGACACTGGAAACACCATATATTTT.

This clone has more than one count but fewer than ten. The V call is TRBV4-3, the J call TRBJ1-6; D may be TRBD1 (6 bases). The CDR3 totals 15 residues. Germline CDR1 and CDR2: LGHNA and YSLEER. The V and J ends lost 0 bases and 7 bases respectively, with 10 bases between them. The CDR3 nucleotides read TGCGCCAGCAGCCAAGAAACGCAGGGGAATTCACCCCTCCACTTT. Translating gives CASSQETQGNSPLHF.

The CDR3 DNA sequence: TGTGCCATCAGTCCTCAAGGACAGATAAATGAGCAGTTCTTC. Residues: CAISPQGQINEQFF. The chain couples TRBV10-3 to TRBJ2-1; possibly TRBD1 for D (6 bases). V was clipped by 5 bases and J by 7 bases, with 15 bases between them. This CDR3 is 14 amino acids long. CDR1 is ENHRY, CDR2 SYGVKD, per germline.

V is TRBV7-9 and J is TRBJ2-1, with D tentatively TRBD2 (5 bases). Germline V gene sequence: CDR1 SEHNR, CDR2 FQNEAQ (reference sequence). The CDR3 is 17 amino acids. V was trimmed by 5 bases and J by 0 bases, leaving 17 bases between them. Here the CDR3 DNA reads TGTGCCAGCAGCCCCGGTGGAGGCAGGAGCTCCTACAATGAGCAGTTCTTC. This sequence encodes CASSPGGGRSSYNEQFF.

The chain recombines TRBV7-9 with TRBJ1-3; the D is unclear. The CDR3 spans 17 residues. Trimming removed 4 bases at V and 2 bases at J, with 18 bases between. CDR1 SEHNR and CDR2 FQNEAQ come from the germline V gene (reference sequence). This CDR3 reads CASSYMLRAVAGNTIYF. The CDR3 DNA reads as TGTGCCAGCAGCTACATGCTGAGGGCCGTCGCTGGAAACACCATATATTTT.

The chain is built from TRBV2 and TRBJ2-7; tentatively, D is TRBD1 (5 bases). Germline assignment: CDR1 SNHLY and CDR2 FYNNEI. This CDR3 region has 14 residues. V was trimmed by 6 bases and J by 1 base, leaving 13 bases between them. CDR3 in DNA: TGTGCCAGCAGGGGGCTCATGTTTTCCTACGAGCAGTACTTC. Translating it yields CASRGLMFSYEQYF.

The chain recombines TRBV25-1 with TRBJ2-5; 11 bases align to TRBD1. Germline-derived CDR1 and CDR2 are MGHDK and SYGVNS. The CDR3 consists of 17 residues. The trim removed 2 bases at V and 1 base at J, leaving 6 bases unmatched. The CDR3 region is CASSEQRTGGPQETQYF. The DNA for the CDR3 is TGTGCCAGCAGTGAACAGAGGACAGGGGGCCCCCAAGAGACCCAGTACTTC. Using reference TRBV25-1 and TRBJ2-5 for the parts outside the CDR3, the full variable domain is EADIYQTPRYLVIGTGKKITLECSQTMGHDKMYWYQQDPGMELHLIHYSYGVNSTEKGDLSSESTVSRIRTEHFPLTLESARPSHTSQYLCASSEQRTGGPQETQYFGPGTRLLVL.

The V gene is TRBV7-2, the J gene TRBJ1-6, with 10 positions matching TRBD1. The ends lost 3 bases at V and 10 bases at J; junction bases unmatched: 6. This CDR3 spans 15 amino acids. Germline loops: CDR1 SGHTA, CDR2 FQGNSA. CDR3 sequence (DNA): TGTGCCAGCAGCTTCCGGACAGGGGGAGAGTCACCCCTCCACTTT. Protein product: CASSFRTGGESPLHF.

The V gene is TRBV18, the J gene TRBJ2-1; 7 nucleotides line up with TRBD2. Germline V gives CDR1 KGHSH, CDR2 LQKENI. CDR3 size: 15 residues. J lost 3 bases, V lost 3 bases, and 5 bases had no gene match. CDR3: CASSPMRESYNEQFF. The CDR3, as DNA: TGTGCCAGCTCACCGATGCGGGAGAGCTACAATGAGCAGTTCTTC. The complete variable domain, with remaining parts taken from reference TRBV18 and TRBJ2-1, reads NAGVMQNPRHLVRRRGQEARLRCSPMKGHSHVYWYRQLPEEGLKFMVYLQKENIIDESGMPKERFSAEFPKEGPSILRIQQVVRGDSAAYFCASSPMRESYNEQFFGPGTRLTVL.

The chain is built from TRBV7-6 and TRBJ1-6; D remains unclear. Germline lookup yields CDR1 SGHVS and CDR2 FNYEAQ. Trimming stripped 0 bases from V and 15 bases from J, with 12 bases between. CDR3 length equals 13 residues. CDR3 sequence reads: CASSLAESYRLHF. The CDR3 coding sequence is TGTGCCAGCAGCTTAGCCGAAAGCTATCGCCTCCACTTT.

In this sample, this clone turned up once. This sequence joins TRBV5-1 and TRBJ1-4, with TRBD1 identical over 8 bases. The CDR3 runs to 14 residues. Trimming took 3 bases from V and 9 from J; bases not matched to a gene: 7. In germline, CDR1 is SGHRS, CDR2 YFSETQ. The DNA for the CDR3 is TGCGCCAGCAGCTCTCCCGGACAGGGTAAAAAACTGTTTTTT. Amino acids: CASSSPGQGKKLFF.